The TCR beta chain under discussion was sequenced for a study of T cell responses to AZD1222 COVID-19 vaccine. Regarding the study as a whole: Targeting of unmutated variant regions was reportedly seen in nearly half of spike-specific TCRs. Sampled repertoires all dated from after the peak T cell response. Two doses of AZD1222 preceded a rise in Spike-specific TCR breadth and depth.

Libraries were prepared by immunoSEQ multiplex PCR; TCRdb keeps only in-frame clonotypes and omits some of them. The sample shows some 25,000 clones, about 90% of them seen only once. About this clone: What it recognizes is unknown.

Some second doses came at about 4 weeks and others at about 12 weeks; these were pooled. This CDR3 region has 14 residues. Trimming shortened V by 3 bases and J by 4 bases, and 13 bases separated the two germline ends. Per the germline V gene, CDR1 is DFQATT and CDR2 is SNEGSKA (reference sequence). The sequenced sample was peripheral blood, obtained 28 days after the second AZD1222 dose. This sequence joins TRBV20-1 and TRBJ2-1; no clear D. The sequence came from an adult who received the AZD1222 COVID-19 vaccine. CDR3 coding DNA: TGCAGTGCTAGTTGGGGTTTACCGTACAATGAGCAGTTCTTC. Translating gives CSASWGLPYNEQFF.